This TCR beta chain was found in a study of T-cell reconstitution after alpha-beta-depleted transplantation in children (dated by TCRdb to 2016 to 2017). As for the study more broadly: Using TCR repertoire profiling, the study quantitatively followed how T-cell immune reconstitution unfolded in children after TCRalphabeta/CD19-depleted allogeneic hematopoietic cell transplantation.

The germline V gene encodes CDR1 SGHDN and CDR2 FVKESK. V is trimmed back by 6 bases and J by 10 bases, and the junction contains 11 bases that no gene match accounts for. The CDR3 numbers 13 residues from cysteine through phenylalanine. CDR3 DNA is the only sequence kept; it has 39 bases, read in frame from the first base. The meaning of the sample's treatment or condition label: allogeneic hematopoietic cell transplantation with graft depleted of TCRalphabeta T cells and CD19 B cells. Transplant recipients were children who received TCRalphabeta/CD19-depleted allogeneic hematopoietic cell grafts. Library construction relied on PCR. Sequenced using an Illumina HiSeq 2500. TCR libraries were prepared with molecular barcoding, using unique molecular identifiers to normalize TCRbeta repertoire quantification. The public reads were run again by TCRdb, first through fastp at Q25 and then through MiXCR, and only productive beta chains were kept. Here each entry gathers all rows of one CDR3 protein and keeps the most common genes and DNA. Present in this sample are around 700,000 distinct CDR3 sequences, under 15% of which were seen just once. The ten largest clones take up 0.79% of the sample.

Results and caveats for the whole study, not just this receptor: The high TCRbeta diversity at day 60 in some patients was ascribed to recipient T cells and intrathymic progenitors that had survived conditioning. The apparently early alphabetaT-cell count recovery about two months after transplant was reportedly dependent on only several hundred rapidly expanded clones derived from non-depleted graft cells. The frequencies of hyperexpanded clones fell over the following months, and after one year, T-cell counts and TCRbeta diversity were mostly attributed to newly produced T cells.

Of note for this clonotype: It has no known antigen specificity. Qualities for individual bases were not recorded, and no much larger clone is one base off.

Sequenced here: PBMCs, sampled before TCRalphabeta/CD19-depleted stem cell transplant. This chain joins TRBV14 to TRBJ2-7, with 8 bases matching TRBD2. The TCR originated in a girl aged 2 to 9 with congenital amegakaryocytic thrombocytopenia, due to receive a stem cell transplant. The CDR3 protein is CASSRGLAQPQYF. The DNA sequence is as follows: TGTGCCAGCAGTCGTGGACTAGCTCAACCACAGTACTTC.